This T cell receptor beta chain was found in a study of shared clonotypes between healthy human individuals. Assay: immunoSEQ multiplex PCR; the TCRdb copy retains only in-frame clones and omits some. The table shows about 2.4 million clones, with 90% to 95% occurring only once. V trimming: 7 bases; J trimming: 6 bases; junction bases outside the gene matches: 7. CDR3 length: 13 amino acids. Germline loops: CDR1 SNHLY, CDR2 FYNNEI. The J gene is TRBJ2-7, the V gene TRBV2; 9 nucleotides align to TRBD1. The TCR comes from a young man in good health. What was sequenced was naive CD4+ T cells sorted from blood. The subset is: CD45RA+ positively selected. The CDR3 here is CASKGTGPGEQYF. The DNA for the CDR3 is TGTGCCAGCAAAGGGACAGGGCCAGGCGAGCAGTACTTC.